This T cell receptor beta chain is from a study of cytomegalovirus exposure and HLA in healthy donors. Whole-study findings and limits: Follow-up analysis later connected one missense variant in DCLRE1C with trimming of TCR beta V- and J-genes.

This CDR3 spans 18 amino acids. Germline CDR1 reads SNHLY; CDR2 reads FYNNEI. V shed 3 bases and J 4 bases; nucleotides not matched to a gene: 12. PCR involved 60 Vbeta and 13 Jbeta primers. Method: immunoSEQ multiplex PCR; TCRdb's copy keeps in-frame clones and lacks some. Its table records about 50,000 clones. For this clone: Antigen: not known.

The chain has TRBV2 and TRBJ1-2; TRBD1 agrees at 12 bases. The sequence came from a woman aged 18-29 years in good health and CMV-seronegative. The sequencing sample was made of PBMCs. CDR3 DNA: TGTGCCAGCAGTGAGGGGGGGACAGGGGGCCGGGGTGGCTATGGCTACACCTTC. Encoded protein: CASSEGGTGGRGGYGYTF. Full variable domain (outside the CDR3, taken from reference TRBV2 and TRBJ1-2): EPEVTQTPSHQVTQMGQEVILRCVPISNHLYFYWYRQILGQKVEFLVSFYNNEISEKSEIFDDQFSVERPDGSNFTLKIRSTKLEDSAMYFCASSEGGTGGRGGYGYTFGSGTRLTVV.